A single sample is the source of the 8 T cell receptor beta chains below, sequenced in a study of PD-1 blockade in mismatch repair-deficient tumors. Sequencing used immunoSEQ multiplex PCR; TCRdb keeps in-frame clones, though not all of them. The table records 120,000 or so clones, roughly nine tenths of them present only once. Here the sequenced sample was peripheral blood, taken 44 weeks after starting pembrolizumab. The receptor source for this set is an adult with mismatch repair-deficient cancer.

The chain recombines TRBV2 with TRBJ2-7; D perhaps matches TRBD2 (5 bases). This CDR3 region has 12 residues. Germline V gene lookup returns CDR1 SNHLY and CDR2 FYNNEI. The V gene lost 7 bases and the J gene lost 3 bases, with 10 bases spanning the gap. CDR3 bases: TGTGCCAGCATAGCGAGAATCTACGAGCAGTACTTC. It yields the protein CASIARIYEQYF.

The CDR3 DNA reads as TGTGCCAGCAGCACCCTCGGGGGCGGCTATGAGCAGTTCTTC. Protein: CASSTLGGGYEQFF. This sequence joins TRBV7-2 and TRBJ2-1; TRBD1 or TRBD2 may be the D gene (6 bases each). From germline, CDR1 is SGHTA and CDR2 FQGNSA. Trimming left V 5 bases short and J 8 bases short, with 16 bases between. The CDR3 sequence is 14 residues long.

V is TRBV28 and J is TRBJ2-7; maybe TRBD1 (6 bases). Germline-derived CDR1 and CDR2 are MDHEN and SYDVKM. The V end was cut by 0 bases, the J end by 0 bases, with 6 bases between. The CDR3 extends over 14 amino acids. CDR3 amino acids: CASSLWGASYEQYF. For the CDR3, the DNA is TGTGCCAGCAGTTTATGGGGGGCCTCCTACGAGCAGTACTTC.

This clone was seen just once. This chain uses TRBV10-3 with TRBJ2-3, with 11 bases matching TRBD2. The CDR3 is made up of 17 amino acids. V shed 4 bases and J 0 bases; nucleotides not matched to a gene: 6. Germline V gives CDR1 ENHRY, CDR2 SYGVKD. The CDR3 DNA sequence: TGTGCCATCAGTGCGGGACTAGCGGCCGTTAGCACAGATACGCAGTATTTT. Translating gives CAISAGLAAVSTDTQYF.

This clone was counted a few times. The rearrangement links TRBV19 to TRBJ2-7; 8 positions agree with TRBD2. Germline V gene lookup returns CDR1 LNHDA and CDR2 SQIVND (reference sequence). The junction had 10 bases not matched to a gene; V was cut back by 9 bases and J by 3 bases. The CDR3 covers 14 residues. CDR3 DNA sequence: TGTGCCAGACTATGGGCGGGAGGCCTCTACGAGCAGTACTTC. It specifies CARLWAGGLYEQYF. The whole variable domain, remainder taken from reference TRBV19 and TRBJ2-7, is DGGITQSPKYLFRKEGQNVTLSCEQNLNHDAMYWYRQDPGQGLRLIYYSQIVNDFQKGDIAEGYSVSREKKESFPLTVTSAQKNPTAFYLCARLWAGGLYEQYFGPGTRLTVT.

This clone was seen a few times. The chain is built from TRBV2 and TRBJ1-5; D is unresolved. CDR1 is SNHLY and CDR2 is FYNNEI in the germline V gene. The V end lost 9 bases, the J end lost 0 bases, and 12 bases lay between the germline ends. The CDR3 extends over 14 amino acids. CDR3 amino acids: CASRGRSSNQPQHF. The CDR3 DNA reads TGTGCCAGTCGAGGCAGGTCTAGCAATCAGCCCCAGCATTTT.

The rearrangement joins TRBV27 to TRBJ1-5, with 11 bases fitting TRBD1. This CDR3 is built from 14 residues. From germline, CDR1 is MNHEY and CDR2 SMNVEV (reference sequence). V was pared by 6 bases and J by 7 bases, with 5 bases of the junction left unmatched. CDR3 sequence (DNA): TGTGCCAGCAGCAGGACAGGGGGCGGGCAGCCCCAGCATTTT. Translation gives CASSRTGGGQPQHF.

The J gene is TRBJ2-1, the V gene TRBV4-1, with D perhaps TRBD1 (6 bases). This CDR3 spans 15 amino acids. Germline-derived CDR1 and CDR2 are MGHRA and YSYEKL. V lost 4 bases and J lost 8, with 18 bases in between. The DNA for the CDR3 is TGCGCCAGCAGCCTTAGGGACAACCTAGTGGATGAGCAGTTCTTC. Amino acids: CASSLRDNLVDEQFF.